The 9 T cell receptor beta chains given below trace back to one sample, sequenced in a study of a mutant IDH1 vaccine in newly diagnosed glioma. What these receptors recognize is not known. The table came from immunoSEQ multiplex PCR; TCRdb's copy has only in-frame clones and leaves some out. The table records 70,000 to 100,000 clones, 90% to 95% of them present only once. Time point described: week 5, during vaccination. Topical imiquimod accompanied each vaccine dose, which consisted of 300 ug of mutant IDH1 20-mer peptide. Sequencing was performed on PBMCs, taken from a glioma patient whose treatment included an IDH1 peptide vaccine. These receptors all come from a woman aged 45-59 years with glioma.

This clone was recorded only once. The CDR3 DNA reads TGTGCCAGTAGTGTCGCTGGACTAGCGGGAGGCCAAGAGACCCAGTACTTC. Translating gives CASSVAGLAGGQETQYF. The chain carries TRBV19 and TRBJ2-5, with 14 bases that match TRBD2. The CDR3 totals 17 residues. V trimming: 5 bases; J trimming: 1 base; junction bases outside the gene matches: 6. Germline CDR1 and CDR2: LNHDA and SQIVND (reference sequence).

The gene calls are TRBV7-2 and TRBJ2-7, with D maybe TRBD2 (6 bases). Germline V gene lookup returns CDR1 SGHTA and CDR2 FQGNSA. Trimming took 1 base from V and 5 from J, leaving 9 bases between them. The CDR3 is 13 residues long. The CDR3 region is CASSLEWGDEQYF. For the CDR3, the DNA is TGTGCCAGCAGCTTAGAATGGGGGGACGAGCAGTACTTC.

This rearrangement joins TRBV27 to TRBJ1-2; D is unresolved. Germline CDR1 and CDR2: MNHEY and SMNVEV (reference sequence). V shed 3 bases and J shed 4 bases, with 9 bases lying between them. This CDR3 has 13 amino acids. CDR3 in amino acids: CASSFAGSYGYTF. The CDR3 DNA is TGTGCCAGCAGTTTTGCGGGATCCTATGGCTACACCTTC.

The chain has TRBV28 and TRBJ1-1; D may be TRBD1 (5 bases). This CDR3 region has 12 residues. Germline V gene data show CDR1 as MDHEN and CDR2 as SYDVKM. V lost 7 bases and J 11 bases, leaving 17 bases between the germline ends. The CDR3 is CASTRSRVVAFF. DNA for the CDR3: TGTGCCAGCACCCGAAGCAGGGTGGTCGCTTTCTTT.

The rearrangement joins TRBV14 to TRBJ1-4; possible D gene TRBD1, 6 bases. Germline CDR1 reads SGHDN; CDR2 reads FVKESK. This CDR3 spans 16 amino acids. Trimming stripped 1 base from V and 7 bases from J, with 16 bases between. This CDR3 is CASSQGGWGAGEKLFF. The CDR3, as DNA: TGTGCCAGCAGCCAAGGTGGATGGGGGGCCGGTGAAAAACTGTTTTTT.

The J gene is TRBJ1-1, the V gene TRBV5-1; D perhaps matches TRBD1 (5 bases). The CDR3 contains 14 residues. In germline, CDR1 is SGHRS, CDR2 YFSETQ. V dropped 0 bases and J dropped 4 bases, with 10 bases sitting between them. This chain's CDR3 is CASSLAGLPTEAFF. The CDR3 DNA sequence: TGCGCCAGCAGCTTGGCAGGGTTGCCCACTGAAGCTTTCTTT.

V usage is TRBV27 and J usage is TRBJ2-3, with 7 positions matching TRBD2. V gave up 5 bases and J gave up 0 bases; unmatched junction bases: 8. CDR1 and CDR2 (germline): MNHEY, SMNVEV (reference sequence). The CDR3 has 16 residues. CDR3 sequence: CASSLPLAASTDTQYF. The CDR3 coding sequence is TGTGCCAGCAGTCTTCCCCTAGCGGCTAGCACAGATACGCAGTATTTT.

The chain combines TRBV27 with TRBJ1-6; no firm D call. Germline V CDR1 and CDR2: MNHEY, SMNVEV (reference sequence). The CDR3 has 14 amino acids. V was cut by 6 bases and J by 6 bases, with 12 bases left in between. The CDR3 DNA reads TGTGCCAGCAGGGAGGGTGTCGGTAATTCACCCCTCCACTTT. This encodes CASREGVGNSPLHF.

CDR3 in amino acids: CASSPPFQQYSNQPQHF. The CDR3 nucleotides are TGTGCCAGCAGTCCCCCGTTCCAGCAGTATAGCAATCAGCCCCAGCATTTT. The rearrangement uses TRBV28 and TRBJ1-5; D call uncertain. The CDR3 length is 17 residues. V was cut by 5 bases and J by 0 bases, with 17 bases left in between. Germline assignment: CDR1 MDHEN and CDR2 SYDVKM.